This entry is about one TCR beta chain. Germline-derived CDR1 and CDR2 are SGHKS and YYEKEE (reference sequence). The CDR3 sequence is 16 residues long. Trimming stripped 2 bases from V and 2 bases from J, with 14 bases between. The data derive from a study of blood T cell repertoires in COVID-19. Study-wide context: Material from acute and convalescent COVID-19 was sourced from the United States, Italy and Spain. The analysed material was cDNA or gDNA that came from T cells, B-cell-depleted T cells, or PBMCs.

Per the original data handling: Reference gene primers were amplified, and this amplification served to estimate nucleated cell counts. Produced via immunoSEQ multiplex PCR; TCRdb's table is partial and in-frame only. That table is the source of V, J and clone size, and D and trimming were worked out from the DNA. Of roughly 260,000 clones listed, around 87% are singletons. This clonotype originated in a woman between 50 and 59 years old who had recovered from COVID-19. Material for sequencing was peripheral blood. V is TRBV5-5 and J is TRBJ1-5, with TRBD1 as a possible D gene (6 bases). This CDR3 reads CASSFTGSTGNQPQHF. CDR3 coding DNA: TGTGCCAGCAGCTTTACAGGGAGTACGGGCAATCAGCCCCAGCATTTT.